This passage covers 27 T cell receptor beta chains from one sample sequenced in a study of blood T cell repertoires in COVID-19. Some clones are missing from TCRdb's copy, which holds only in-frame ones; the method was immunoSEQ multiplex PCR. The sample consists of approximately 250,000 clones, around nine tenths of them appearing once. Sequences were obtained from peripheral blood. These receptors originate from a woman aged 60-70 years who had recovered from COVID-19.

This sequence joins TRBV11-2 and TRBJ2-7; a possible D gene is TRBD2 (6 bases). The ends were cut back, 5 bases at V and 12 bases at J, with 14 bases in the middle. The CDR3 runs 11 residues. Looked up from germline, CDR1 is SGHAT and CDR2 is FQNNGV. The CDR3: CASSPGGSPYF. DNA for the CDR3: TGTGCCAGCAGCCCCGGGGGAAGCCCGTACTTC.

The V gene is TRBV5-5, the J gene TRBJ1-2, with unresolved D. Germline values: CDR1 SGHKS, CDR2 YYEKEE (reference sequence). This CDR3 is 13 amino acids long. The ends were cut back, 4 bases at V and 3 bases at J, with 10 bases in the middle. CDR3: CASSPDGDYGYTF. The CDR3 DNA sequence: TGTGCCAGCAGCCCGGACGGGGACTATGGCTACACCTTC.

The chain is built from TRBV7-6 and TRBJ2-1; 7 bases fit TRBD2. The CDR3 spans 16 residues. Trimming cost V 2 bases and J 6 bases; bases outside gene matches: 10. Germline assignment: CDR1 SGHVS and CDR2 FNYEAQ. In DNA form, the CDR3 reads TGTGCCAGCAGCTTATTGGCGGGGGTCTCCAGCAATGAGCAGTTCTTC. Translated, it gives CASSLLAGVSSNEQFF.

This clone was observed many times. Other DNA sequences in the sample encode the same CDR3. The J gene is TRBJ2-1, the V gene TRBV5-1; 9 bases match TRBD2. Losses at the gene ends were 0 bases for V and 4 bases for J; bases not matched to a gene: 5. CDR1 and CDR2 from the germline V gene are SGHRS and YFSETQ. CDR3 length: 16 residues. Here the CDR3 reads CASSLAAGGPYNEQFF. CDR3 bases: TGCGCCAGCAGCTTGGCCGCGGGGGGGCCTTACAATGAGCAGTTCTTC.

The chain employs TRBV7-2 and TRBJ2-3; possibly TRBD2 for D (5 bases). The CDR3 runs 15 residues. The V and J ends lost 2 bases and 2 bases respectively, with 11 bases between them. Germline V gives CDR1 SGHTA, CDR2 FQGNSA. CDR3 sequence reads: CASSLQSGNTDTQYF. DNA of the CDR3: TGTGCCAGCAGCTTACAAAGCGGAAACACAGATACGCAGTATTTT.

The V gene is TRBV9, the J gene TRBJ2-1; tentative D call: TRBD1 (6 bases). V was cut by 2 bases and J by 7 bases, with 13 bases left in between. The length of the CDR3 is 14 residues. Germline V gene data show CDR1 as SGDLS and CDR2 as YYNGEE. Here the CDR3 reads CASSVGRGDNEQFF. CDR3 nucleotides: TGTGCCAGCAGCGTGGGCAGGGGCGATAATGAGCAGTTCTTC. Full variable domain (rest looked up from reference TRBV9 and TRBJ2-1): DSGVTQTPKHLITATGQRVTLRCSPRSGDLSVYWYQQSLDQGLQFLIQYYNGEERAKGNILERFSAQQFPDLHSELNLSSLELGDSALYFCASSVGRGDNEQFFGPGTRLTVL.

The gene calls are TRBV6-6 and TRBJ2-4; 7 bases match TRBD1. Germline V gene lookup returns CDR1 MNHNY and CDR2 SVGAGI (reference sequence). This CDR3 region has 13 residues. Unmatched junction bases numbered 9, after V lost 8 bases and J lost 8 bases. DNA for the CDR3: TGTGCCAGCCTCACAGGGGATAGGGACATTCAGTACTTC. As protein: CASLTGDRDIQYF.

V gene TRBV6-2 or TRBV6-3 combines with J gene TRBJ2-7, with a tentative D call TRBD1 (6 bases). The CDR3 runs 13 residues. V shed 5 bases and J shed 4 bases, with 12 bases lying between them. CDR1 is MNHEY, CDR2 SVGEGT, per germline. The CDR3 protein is CASSSGQTYEQYF. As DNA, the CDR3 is TGTGCCAGCAGTAGCGGACAGACTTACGAGCAGTACTTC.

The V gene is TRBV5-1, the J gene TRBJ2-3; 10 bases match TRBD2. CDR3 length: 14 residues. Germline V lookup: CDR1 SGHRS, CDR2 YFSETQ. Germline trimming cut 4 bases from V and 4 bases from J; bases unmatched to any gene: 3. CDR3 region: CASSRTSGPDTQYF. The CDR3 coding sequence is TGCGCCAGCAGCCGGACTAGCGGTCCAGATACGCAGTATTTT.

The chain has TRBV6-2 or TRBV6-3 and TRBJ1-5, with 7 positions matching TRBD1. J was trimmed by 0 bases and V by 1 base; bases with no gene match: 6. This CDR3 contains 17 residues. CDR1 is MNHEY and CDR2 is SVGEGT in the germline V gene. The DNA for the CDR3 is TGTGCCAGCAGTTACTTTTTACAGGGGTATAGCAATCAGCCCCAGCATTTT. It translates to CASSYFLQGYSNQPQHF.

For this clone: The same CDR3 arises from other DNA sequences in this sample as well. The CDR3 DNA is TGTGCCAGCAGCTTAACGAGGGGGTCCGGGGAGCTGTTTTTT. Protein sequence: CASSLTRGSGELFF. This rearrangement joins TRBV7-3 to TRBJ2-2; perhaps TRBD1 as D (6 bases). CDR3 length equals 14 residues. The germline V and J ends were trimmed by 0 bases and 6 bases, with 8 bases remaining between them. Germline V lookup: CDR1 SGHTA, CDR2 FQGTGA.

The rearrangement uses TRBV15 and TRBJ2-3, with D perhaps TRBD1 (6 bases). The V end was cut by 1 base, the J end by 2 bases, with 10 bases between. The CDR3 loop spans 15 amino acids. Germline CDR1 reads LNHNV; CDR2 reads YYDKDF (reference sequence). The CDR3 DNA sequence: TGTGCCACCAGCAGAGGAAGACAGGCCACAGATACGCAGTATTTT. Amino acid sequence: CATSRGRQATDTQYF. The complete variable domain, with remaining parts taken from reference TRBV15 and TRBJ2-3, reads DAMVIQNPRYQVTQFGKPVTLSCSQTLNHNVMYWYQQKSSQAPKLLFHYYDKDFNNEADTPDNFQSRRPNTSFCFLDIRSPGLGDTAMYLCATSRGRQATDTQYFGPGTRLTVL.

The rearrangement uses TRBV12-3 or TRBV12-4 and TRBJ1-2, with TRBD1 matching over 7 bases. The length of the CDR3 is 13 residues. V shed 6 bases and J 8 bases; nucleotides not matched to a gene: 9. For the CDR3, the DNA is TGTGCCAGCAGCCCCCGACAGGGCGACGGCTACACCTTC. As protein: CASSPRQGDGYTF.

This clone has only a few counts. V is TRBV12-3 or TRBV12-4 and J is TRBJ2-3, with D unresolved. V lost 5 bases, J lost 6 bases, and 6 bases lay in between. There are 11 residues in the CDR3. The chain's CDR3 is CASSPRDTQYF. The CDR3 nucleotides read TGTGCCAGCAGTCCGAGGGATACGCAGTATTTT.

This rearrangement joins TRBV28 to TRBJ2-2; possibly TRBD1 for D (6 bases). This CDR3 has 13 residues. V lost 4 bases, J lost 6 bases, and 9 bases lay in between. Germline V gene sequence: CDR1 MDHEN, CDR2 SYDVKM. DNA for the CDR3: TGTGCCAGCAGTTCAGGGGTTTCCGGGGAGCTGTTTTTT. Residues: CASSSGVSGELFF.

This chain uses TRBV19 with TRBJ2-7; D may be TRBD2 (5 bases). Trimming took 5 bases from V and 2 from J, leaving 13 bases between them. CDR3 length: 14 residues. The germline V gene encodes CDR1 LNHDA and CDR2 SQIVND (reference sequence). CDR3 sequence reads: CASSPSGETYEQYF. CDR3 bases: TGTGCCAGTAGTCCGTCCGGGGAAACCTACGAGCAGTACTTC.

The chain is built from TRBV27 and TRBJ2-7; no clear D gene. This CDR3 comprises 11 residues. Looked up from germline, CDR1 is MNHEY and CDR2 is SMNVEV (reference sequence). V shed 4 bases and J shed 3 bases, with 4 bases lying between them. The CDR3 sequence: CASSSIYEQYF. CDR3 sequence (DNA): TGTGCCAGCAGTTCAATCTACGAGCAGTACTTC.

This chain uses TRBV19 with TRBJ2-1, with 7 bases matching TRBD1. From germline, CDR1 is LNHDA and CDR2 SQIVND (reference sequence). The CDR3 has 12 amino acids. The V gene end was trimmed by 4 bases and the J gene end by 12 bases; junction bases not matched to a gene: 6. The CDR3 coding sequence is TGTGCCAGTAGTACCCGACAGGGTTCGCAGTTCTTC. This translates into CASSTRQGSQFF.

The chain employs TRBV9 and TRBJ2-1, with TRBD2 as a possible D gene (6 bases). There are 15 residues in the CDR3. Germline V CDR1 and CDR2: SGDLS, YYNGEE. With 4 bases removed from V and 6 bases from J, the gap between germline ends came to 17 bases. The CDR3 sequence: CASSRSLSGGNEQFF. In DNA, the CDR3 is TGTGCCAGCAGCCGATCCCTCTCCGGGGGCAATGAGCAGTTCTTC.

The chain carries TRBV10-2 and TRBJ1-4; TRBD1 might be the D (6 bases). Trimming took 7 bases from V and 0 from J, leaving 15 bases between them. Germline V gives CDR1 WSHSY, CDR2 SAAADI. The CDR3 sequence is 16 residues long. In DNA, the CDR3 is TGCGCCAGCAACCCGGGACAAGATGCAACTAATGAAAAACTGTTTTTT. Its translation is CASNPGQDATNEKLFF.

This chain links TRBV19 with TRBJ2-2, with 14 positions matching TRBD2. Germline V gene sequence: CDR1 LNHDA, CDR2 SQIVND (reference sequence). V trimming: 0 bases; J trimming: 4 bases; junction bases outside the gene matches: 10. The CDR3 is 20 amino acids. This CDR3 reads CASSIEGPGTSGGSTGELFF. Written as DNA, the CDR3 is TGTGCCAGTAGTATAGAAGGCCCCGGGACTAGCGGGGGTAGCACCGGGGAGCTGTTTTTT.

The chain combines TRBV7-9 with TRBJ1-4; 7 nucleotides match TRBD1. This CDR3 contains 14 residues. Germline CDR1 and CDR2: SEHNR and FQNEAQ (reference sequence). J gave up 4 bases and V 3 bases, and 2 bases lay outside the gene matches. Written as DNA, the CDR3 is TGTGCCAGCAGCTTGGGACAGCTTAATGAAAAACTGTTTTTT. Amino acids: CASSLGQLNEKLFF.

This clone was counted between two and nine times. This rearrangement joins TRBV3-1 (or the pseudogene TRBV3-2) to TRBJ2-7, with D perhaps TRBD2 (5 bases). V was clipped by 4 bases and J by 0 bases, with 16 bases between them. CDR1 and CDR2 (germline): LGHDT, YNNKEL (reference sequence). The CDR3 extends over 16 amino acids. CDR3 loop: CASSPEFGVTSYEQYF. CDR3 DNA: TGTGCCAGCAGCCCCGAGTTCGGGGTAACCTCCTACGAGCAGTACTTC.

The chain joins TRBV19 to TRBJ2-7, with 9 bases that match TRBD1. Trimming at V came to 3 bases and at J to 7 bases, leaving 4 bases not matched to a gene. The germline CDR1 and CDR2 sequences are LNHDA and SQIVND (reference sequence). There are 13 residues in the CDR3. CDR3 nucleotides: TGTGCCAGTAGTATGGACAGGGGCAGAGAGCAGTACTTC. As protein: CASSMDRGREQYF.

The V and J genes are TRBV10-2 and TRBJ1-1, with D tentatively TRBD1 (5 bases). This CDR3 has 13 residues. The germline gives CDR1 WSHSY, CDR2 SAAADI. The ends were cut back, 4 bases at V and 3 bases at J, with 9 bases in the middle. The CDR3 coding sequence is TGCGCCAGCAGTGTCGCCAGGGACACTGAAGCTTTCTTT. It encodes CASSVARDTEAFF.

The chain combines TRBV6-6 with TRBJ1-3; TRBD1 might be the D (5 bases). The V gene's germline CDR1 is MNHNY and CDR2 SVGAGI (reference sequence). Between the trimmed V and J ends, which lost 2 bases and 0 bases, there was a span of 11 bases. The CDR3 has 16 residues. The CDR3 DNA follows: TGTGCCAGCAGTTACCAGGGCGGGAACTCTGGAAACACCATATATTTT. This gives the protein CASSYQGGNSGNTIYF.

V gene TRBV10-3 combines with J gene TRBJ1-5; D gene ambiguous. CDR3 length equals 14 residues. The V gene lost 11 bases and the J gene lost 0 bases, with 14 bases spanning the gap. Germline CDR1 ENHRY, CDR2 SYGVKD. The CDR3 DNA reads TGTGCCTCTTCGTTGGGCAGTAGCAATCAGCCCCAGCATTTT. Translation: CASSLGSSNQPQHF.